The 18 T cell receptor beta chains reported below all come from one sample, sequenced in a study of blood T cell repertoires in COVID-19. Assay: immunoSEQ multiplex PCR; the TCRdb copy retains only in-frame clones and omits some. The sample consists of 150,000 to 200,000 clones, 80% of them appearing once. Sequencing used peripheral blood. All receptors come from a man in his fifties or sixties with acute or convalescent COVID-19.

As DNA, the CDR3 is TGTGCCAGCAGTTTCGCGAGCGTTTCCGGGGAGCTGTTTTTT. Its translation is CASSFASVSGELFF. The chain is built from TRBV7-9 and TRBJ2-2; D uncertain. The length of the CDR3 is 14 residues. Germline V lookup: CDR1 SEHNR, CDR2 FQNEAQ (reference sequence). V was pared by 6 bases and J by 6 bases, with 14 bases between. The entire variable domain, with the rest obtained from reference TRBV7-9 and TRBJ2-2, is as follows: DTGVSQNPRHKITKRGQNVTFRCDPISEHNRLYWYRQTLGQGPEFLTYFQNEAQLEKSRLLSDRFSAERPKGSFSTLEIQRTEQGDSAMYLCASSFASVSGELFFGEGSRLTVL.

This rearrangement joins TRBV6-5 to TRBJ2-7; D is possibly TRBD1 (5 bases). CDR3 length: 14 amino acids. The germline V gene encodes CDR1 MNHEY and CDR2 SVGAGI. The V gene lost 6 bases and the J gene lost 3 bases, with 15 bases spanning the gap. This CDR3 reads CASSLQGRNYEQYF. The CDR3 DNA reads TGTGCCAGCAGCCTTCAGGGCAGGAACTACGAGCAGTACTTC.

The chain joins TRBV6-6 to TRBJ1-5; D not resolved. The V gene's germline CDR1 is MNHNY and CDR2 SVGAGI (reference sequence). V lost 0 bases to trimming and J lost 5 bases, with 5 bases between them. This CDR3 has 13 residues. In DNA, the CDR3 is TGTGCCAGCAGTTACTCGGAGGATCAGCCCCAGCATTTT. Translation gives CASSYSEDQPQHF.

The rearrangement links TRBV6-2 or TRBV6-3 to TRBJ2-1; the match to TRBD1 covers 9 bases. Germline V lookup: CDR1 MNHEY, CDR2 SVGEGT. The CDR3 has 14 residues. V dropped 6 bases and J dropped 8; count of bases not matched to a gene: 8. CDR3 nucleotides: TGTGCCAGCAGCCCAGACAGGGGGAAGCATGAGCAGTTCTTC. Translation: CASSPDRGKHEQFF.

The V gene is TRBV9, the J gene TRBJ1-4; no firm D call. The CDR3 has 16 residues. Germline CDR1 SGDLS, CDR2 YYNGEE. V shed 0 bases and J shed 4 bases, with 13 bases lying between them. The CDR3 DNA follows: TGTGCCAGCAGCGTAGGGCAGCGCGGTGGTAATGAAAAACTGTTTTTT. This gives the protein CASSVGQRGGNEKLFF.

The chain employs TRBV30 and TRBJ1-2; D is uncertain. Germline V gene data show CDR1 as GTSNPN and CDR2 as SVGIG (reference sequence). The V end was cut by 2 bases, the J end by 2 bases, with 3 bases between. CDR3 length: 11 residues. The CDR3 here is CAWSQNYGYTF. CDR3 bases: TGTGCCTGGAGTCAGAACTATGGCTACACCTTC. The full variable domain, its missing parts supplied by reference TRBV30 and TRBJ1-2, is SQTIHQWPATLVQPVGSPLSLECTVEGTSNPNLYWYRQAAGRGLQLLFYSVGIGQISSEVPQNLSASRPQDRQFILSSKKLLLSDSGFYLCAWSQNYGYTFGSGTRLTVV.

This clone turned up a few times. For the CDR3, the DNA is TGTGCCAGCAGCCCCGTCGGGACAGCCGGCGAGCAGTACTTC. It translates to CASSPVGTAGEQYF. The rearrangement links TRBV5-5 to TRBJ2-7, with 7 bases matching TRBD1. This CDR3 spans 14 amino acids. J lost 6 bases, V lost 4 bases, and 10 bases had no gene match. Germline V gene lookup returns CDR1 SGHKS and CDR2 YYEKEE (reference sequence). Based on the CDR3 plus reference TRBV5-5 and TRBJ2-7, the full variable domain is DAGVTQSPTHLIKTRGQQVTLRCSPISGHKSVSWYQQVLGQGPQFIFQYYEKEERGRGNFPDRFSARQFPNYSSELNVNALLLGDSALYLCASSPVGTAGEQYFGPGTRLTVT.

The chain joins TRBV7-2 to TRBJ2-3; TRBD2 aligns across 8 bases. CDR1 is SGHTA and CDR2 is FQGNSA in the germline V gene. CDR3 length equals 15 residues. V shed 5 bases, J shed 4 bases, and the junction held 8 bases outside the gene matches. CDR3 amino acids: CASSGSGIGADTQYF. CDR3 nucleotide sequence: TGTGCCAGCAGCGGTAGCGGGATCGGGGCAGATACGCAGTATTTT.

V usage is TRBV7-9 and J usage is TRBJ1-2; perhaps TRBD1 as D (5 bases). V was trimmed by 5 bases and J by 4 bases, leaving 14 bases between them. The CDR3 spans 14 residues. Germline V gene sequence: CDR1 SEHNR, CDR2 FQNEAQ (reference sequence). The DNA of the CDR3 is TGTGCCAGCAGCCATCTAGGGGAAGGCTATGGCTACACCTTC. It encodes CASSHLGEGYGYTF.

V is TRBV12-5 and J is TRBJ2-1, with 8 bases identical to TRBD1. Germline V gene data show CDR1 as LGHNT and CDR2 as FRNRAP. With 1 base clipped from V and 14 bases from J, the junction kept 10 bases outside the gene matches. This CDR3 has 14 amino acids. Here the CDR3 DNA reads TGTGCTAGTGGTTTGGCACTCTTCGGGACAGGCGAGTTCTTC. Residues: CASGLALFGTGEFF.

This clone was seen more than once but under ten times. This sequence joins TRBV6-4 and TRBJ2-2; 8 bases map to TRBD2. The CDR3 totals 15 residues. In germline, CDR1 is MRHNA, CDR2 SNTAGT. J was trimmed by 3 bases and V by 0 bases; bases with no gene match: 0. The CDR3 here is CASSDSAGDTGELFF. The CDR3 DNA sequence: TGTGCCAGCAGTGACTCAGCGGGAGACACCGGGGAGCTGTTTTTT.

The chain links TRBV6-5 to TRBJ2-7, with 10 bases identical to TRBD2. The J segment lost 3 bases and the V segment lost 8 bases, leaving 10 bases of the junction unmatched. CDR3 length equals 15 residues. CDR1 and CDR2 (germline): MNHEY, SVGAGI. The CDR3 region is CASRVLAGADYEQYF. In DNA, the CDR3 is TGTGCCAGCCGGGTTCTAGCGGGGGCGGACTACGAGCAGTACTTC.

A single count supports this clone. This chain connects TRBV7-2 to TRBJ2-3; TRBD1 agrees at 7 bases. Germline-derived CDR1 and CDR2 are SGHTA and FQGNSA. The CDR3 extends over 16 amino acids. V lost 5 bases, J lost 2 bases, and 10 bases stayed unmatched. CDR3 sequence: CASSPRWDSHTDTQYF. The CDR3 region has the DNA TGTGCCAGCAGCCCCCGGTGGGACAGCCACACAGATACGCAGTATTTT. The whole variable domain, filled in from reference TRBV7-2 and TRBJ2-3, reads GAGVSQSPSNKVTEKGKDVELRCDPISGHTALYWYRQSLGQGLEFLIYFQGNSAPDKSGLPSDRFSAERTGGSVSTLTIQRTQQEDSAVYLCASSPRWDSHTDTQYFGPGTRLTVL.

J is TRBJ2-5 and V is TRBV18; 9 bases are shared with TRBD1. CDR3 length: 13 amino acids. V lost 5 bases and J lost 5; bases outside the gene matches: 3. Germline V gene data show CDR1 as KGHSH and CDR2 as LQKENI. The CDR3 loop is CASSRDRDETQYF. In nucleotides, the CDR3 is TGTGCCAGCTCAAGGGACAGGGATGAGACCCAGTACTTC.

The chain couples TRBV24-1 to TRBJ2-1; TRBD1 might be the D (6 bases). The CDR3 length is 15 residues. The germline V and J ends were trimmed by 10 bases and 0 bases, with 15 bases remaining between them. Germline assignment: CDR1 KGHDR and CDR2 SFDVKD. In DNA, the CDR3 is TGTGCCACAGGGGGACAACGGGGCTCCTACAATGAGCAGTTCTTC. As protein: CATGGQRGSYNEQFF.

This clone has just a few counts. The CDR3 DNA reads as TGTGCCAGCAGCGTTGGAGCGGGAGTTTACGAGCAGTACTTC. This sequence encodes CASSVGAGVYEQYF. The chain joins TRBV9 to TRBJ2-7; 8 bases fit TRBD2. The CDR3 runs 14 residues. CDR1 and CDR2 from the germline V gene are SGDLS and YYNGEE. The junction had 5 bases not matched to a gene; V was cut back by 2 bases and J by 4 bases.

The CDR3 loop is CASSLAGADTQYF. For the CDR3, the DNA is TGTGCCAGCAGCTTGGCGGGAGCAGATACGCAGTATTTT. This rearrangement joins TRBV5-4 to TRBJ2-3; perhaps TRBD2 as D (6 bases). The CDR3 sequence is 13 residues long. Germline CDR1 and CDR2: SGHNT and YYREEE (reference sequence). V lost 0 bases to trimming and J lost 4 bases, with 6 bases between them.

The chain employs TRBV7-9 and TRBJ2-1, with 11 bases lining up with TRBD2. This CDR3 is 14 amino acids long. V gave up 5 bases and J gave up 7 bases; unmatched junction bases: 4. The V gene's germline CDR1 is SEHNR and CDR2 FQNEAQ (reference sequence). DNA of the CDR3: TGTGCCAGCAGCCCTAGCGGGGGGTTGAATGAGCAGTTCTTC. This translates into CASSPSGGLNEQFF. Filled out from reference TRBV7-9 and TRBJ2-1, the complete variable domain reads DTGVSQNPRHKITKRGQNVTFRCDPISEHNRLYWYRQTLGQGPEFLTYFQNEAQLEKSRLLSDRFSAERPKGSFSTLEIQRTEQGDSAMYLCASSPSGGLNEQFFGPGTRLTVL.